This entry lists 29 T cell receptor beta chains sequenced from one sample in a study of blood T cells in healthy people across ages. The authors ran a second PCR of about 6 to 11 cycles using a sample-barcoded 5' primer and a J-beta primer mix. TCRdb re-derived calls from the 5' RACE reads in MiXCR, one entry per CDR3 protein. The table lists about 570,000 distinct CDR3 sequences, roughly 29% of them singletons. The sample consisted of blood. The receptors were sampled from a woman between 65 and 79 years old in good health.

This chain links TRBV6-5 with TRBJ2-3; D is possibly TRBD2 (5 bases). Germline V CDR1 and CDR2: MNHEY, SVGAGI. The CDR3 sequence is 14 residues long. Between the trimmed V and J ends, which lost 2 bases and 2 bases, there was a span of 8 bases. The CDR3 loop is CASSYRLTTDTQYF. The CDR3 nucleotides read TGTGCCAGCAGTTACAGACTAACCACAGATACGCAGTATTTT.

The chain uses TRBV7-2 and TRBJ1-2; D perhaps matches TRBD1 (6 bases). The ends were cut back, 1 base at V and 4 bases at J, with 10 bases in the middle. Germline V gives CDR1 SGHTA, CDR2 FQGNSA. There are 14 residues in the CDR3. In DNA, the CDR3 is TGTGCCAGCAGCTTAGGGGGGGCCACCTATGGCTACACCTTC. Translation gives CASSLGGATYGYTF.

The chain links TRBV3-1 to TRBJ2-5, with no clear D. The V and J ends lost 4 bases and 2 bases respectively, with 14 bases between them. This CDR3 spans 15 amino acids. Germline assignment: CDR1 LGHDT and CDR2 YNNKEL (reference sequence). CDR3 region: CASSPTMEPQETQYF. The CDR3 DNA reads TGTGCCAGCAGCCCCACAATGGAACCACAAGAGACCCAGTACTTC.

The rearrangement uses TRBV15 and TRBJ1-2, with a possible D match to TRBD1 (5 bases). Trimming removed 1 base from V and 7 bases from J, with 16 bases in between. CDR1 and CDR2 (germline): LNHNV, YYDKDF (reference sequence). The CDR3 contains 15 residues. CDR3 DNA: TGTGCCACCAGCAGAGGTTCCAGGGATGATCGTGGCTACACCTTC. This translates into CATSRGSRDDRGYTF.

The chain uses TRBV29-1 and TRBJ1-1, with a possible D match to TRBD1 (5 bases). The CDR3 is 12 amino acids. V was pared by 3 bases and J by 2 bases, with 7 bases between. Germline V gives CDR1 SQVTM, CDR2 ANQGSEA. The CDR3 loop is CSVDRDNTEAFF. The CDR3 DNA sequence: TGCAGCGTTGACAGGGATAACACTGAAGCTTTCTTT.

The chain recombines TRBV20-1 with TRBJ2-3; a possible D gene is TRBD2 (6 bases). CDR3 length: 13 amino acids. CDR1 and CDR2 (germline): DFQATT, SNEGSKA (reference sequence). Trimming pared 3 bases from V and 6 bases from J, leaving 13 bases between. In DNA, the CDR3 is TGCAGTGCTAGGAGGCGGGGACGGGATACGCAGTATTTT. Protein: CSARRRGRDTQYF.

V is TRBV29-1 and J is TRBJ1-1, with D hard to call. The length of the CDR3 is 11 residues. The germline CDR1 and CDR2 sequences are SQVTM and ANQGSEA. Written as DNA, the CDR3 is TGCAGTGCAGTCATGTCCACTGAAGCTTTCTTT. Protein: CSAVMSTEAFF.

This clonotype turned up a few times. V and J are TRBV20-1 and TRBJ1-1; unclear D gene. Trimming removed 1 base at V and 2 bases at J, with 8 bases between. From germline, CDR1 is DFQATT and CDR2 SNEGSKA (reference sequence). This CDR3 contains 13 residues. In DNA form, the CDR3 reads TGCAGTGCTAGAGGCGGATCTAACACTGAAGCTTTCTTT. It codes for CSARGGSNTEAFF.

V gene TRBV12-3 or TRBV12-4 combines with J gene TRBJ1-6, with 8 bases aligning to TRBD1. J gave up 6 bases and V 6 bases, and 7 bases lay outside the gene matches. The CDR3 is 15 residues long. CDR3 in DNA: TGTGCCAGCAGACCAAGACAGGGGAGTAATTCACCCCTCCACTTT. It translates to CASRPRQGSNSPLHF.

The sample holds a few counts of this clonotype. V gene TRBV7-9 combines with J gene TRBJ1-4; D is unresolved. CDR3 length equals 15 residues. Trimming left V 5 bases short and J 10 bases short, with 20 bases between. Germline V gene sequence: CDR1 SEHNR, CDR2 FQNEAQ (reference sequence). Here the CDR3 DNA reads TGTGCCAGCAGCGTGGTCGAAGATAAGGGCGGAAAACTGTTTTTT. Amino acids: CASSVVEDKGGKLFF.

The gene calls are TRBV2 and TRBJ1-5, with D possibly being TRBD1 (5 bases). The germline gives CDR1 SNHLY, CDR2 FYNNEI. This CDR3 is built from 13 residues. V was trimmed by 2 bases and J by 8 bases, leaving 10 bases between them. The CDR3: CASSEPGVKPQHF. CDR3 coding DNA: TGTGCCAGCAGTGAACCGGGGGTTAAGCCCCAGCATTTT.

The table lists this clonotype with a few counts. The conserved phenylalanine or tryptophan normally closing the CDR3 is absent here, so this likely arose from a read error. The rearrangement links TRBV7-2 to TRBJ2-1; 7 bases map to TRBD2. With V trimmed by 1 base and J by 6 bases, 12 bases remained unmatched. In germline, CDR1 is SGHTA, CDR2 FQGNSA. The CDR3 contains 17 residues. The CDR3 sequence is CASSLESRLAVSNEQFL. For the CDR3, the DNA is TGTGCCAGCAGCTTAGAGTCTCGGCTAGCGGTTAGCAATGAGCAGTTCCTC.

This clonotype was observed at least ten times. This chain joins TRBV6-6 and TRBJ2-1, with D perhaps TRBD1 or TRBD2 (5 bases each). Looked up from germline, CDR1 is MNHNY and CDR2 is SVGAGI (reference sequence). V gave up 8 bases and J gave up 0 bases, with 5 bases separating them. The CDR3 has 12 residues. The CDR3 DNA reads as TGTGCCAGCGGGGGCTCCTACAATGAGCAGTTCTTC. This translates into CASGGSYNEQFF.

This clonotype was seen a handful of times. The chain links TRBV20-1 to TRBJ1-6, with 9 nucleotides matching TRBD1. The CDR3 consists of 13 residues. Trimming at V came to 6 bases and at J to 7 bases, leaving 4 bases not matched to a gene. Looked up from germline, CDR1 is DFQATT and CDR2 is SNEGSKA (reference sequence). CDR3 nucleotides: TGCAGTGCCCCGGGACAGGGCAATTCACCCCTCCACTTT. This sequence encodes CSAPGQGNSPLHF.

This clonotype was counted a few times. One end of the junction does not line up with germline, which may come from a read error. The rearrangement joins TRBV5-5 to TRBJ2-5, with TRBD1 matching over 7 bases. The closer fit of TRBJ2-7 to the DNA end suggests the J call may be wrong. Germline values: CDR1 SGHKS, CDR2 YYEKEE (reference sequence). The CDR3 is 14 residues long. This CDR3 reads CAGSLDRDSYEQYF. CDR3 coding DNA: TGTGCCGGCAGCCTCGACAGGGATTCCTACGAGCAGTACTTC.

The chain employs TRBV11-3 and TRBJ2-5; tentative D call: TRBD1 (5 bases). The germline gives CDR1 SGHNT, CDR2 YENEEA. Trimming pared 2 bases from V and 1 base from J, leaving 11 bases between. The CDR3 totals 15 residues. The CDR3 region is CASSLSRTFQETQYF. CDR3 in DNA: TGTGCCAGCAGCTTATCGCGGACATTCCAAGAGACCCAGTACTTC.

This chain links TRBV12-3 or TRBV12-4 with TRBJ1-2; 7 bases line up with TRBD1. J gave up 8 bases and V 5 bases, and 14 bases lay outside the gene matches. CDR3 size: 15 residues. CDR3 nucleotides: TGTGCCAGCAGTCCCCAGACGACAGGGTTCCACGGCTACACCTTC. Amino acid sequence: CASSPQTTGFHGYTF.

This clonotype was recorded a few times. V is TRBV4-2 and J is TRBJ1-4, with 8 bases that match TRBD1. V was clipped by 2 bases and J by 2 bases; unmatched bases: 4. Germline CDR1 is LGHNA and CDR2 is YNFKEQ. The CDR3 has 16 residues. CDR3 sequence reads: CASSQPQGATNEKLFF. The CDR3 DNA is TGTGCCAGCAGCCAACCCCAGGGGGCCACTAATGAAAAACTGTTTTTT.

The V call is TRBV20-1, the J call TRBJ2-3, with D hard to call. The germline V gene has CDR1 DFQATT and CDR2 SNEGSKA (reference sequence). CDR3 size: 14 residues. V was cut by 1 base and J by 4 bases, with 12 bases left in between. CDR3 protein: CSARGDLVPDTQYF. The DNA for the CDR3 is TGCAGTGCTAGAGGTGATCTTGTCCCAGATACGCAGTATTTT.

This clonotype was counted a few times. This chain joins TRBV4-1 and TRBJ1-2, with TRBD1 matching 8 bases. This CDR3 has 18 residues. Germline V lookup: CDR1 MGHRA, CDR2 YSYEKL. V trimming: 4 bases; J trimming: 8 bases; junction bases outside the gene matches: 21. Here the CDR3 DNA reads TGCGCCAGCAGCCTTATATTTGGGACAGGTCGGGGATCGGTCGGCTACACCTTC. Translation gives CASSLIFGTGRGSVGYTF.

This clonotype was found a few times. The CDR3 DNA is TGTGCCAGCAGCTTTGGTGCAACTAATGAAAAACTGTTTTTT. The encoded protein is CASSFGATNEKLFF. The chain recombines TRBV5-6 with TRBJ1-4; D not certain. Trimming removed 2 bases at V and 0 bases at J, with 5 bases between. This CDR3 spans 14 amino acids. Germline CDR1 and CDR2: SGHDT and YYEEEE.

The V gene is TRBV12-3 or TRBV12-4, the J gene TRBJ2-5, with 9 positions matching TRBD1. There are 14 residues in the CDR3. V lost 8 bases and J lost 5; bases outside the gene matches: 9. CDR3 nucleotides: TGTGCCAGCCGCTGGACAGGGGTTGCGGAGACCCAGTACTTC. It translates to CASRWTGVAETQYF.

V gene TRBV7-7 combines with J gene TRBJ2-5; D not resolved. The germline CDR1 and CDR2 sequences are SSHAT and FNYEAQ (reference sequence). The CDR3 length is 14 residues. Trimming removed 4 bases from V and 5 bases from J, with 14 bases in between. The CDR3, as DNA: TGTGCCAGCAGCTCCGGGTCTGGGTTGGAGACCCAGTACTTC. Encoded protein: CASSSGSGLETQYF.

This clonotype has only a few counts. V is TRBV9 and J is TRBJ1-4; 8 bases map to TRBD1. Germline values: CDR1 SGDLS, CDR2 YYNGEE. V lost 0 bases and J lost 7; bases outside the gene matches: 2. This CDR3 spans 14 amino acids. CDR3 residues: CASSVEDRAEKLFF. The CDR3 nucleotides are TGTGCCAGCAGCGTAGAGGACAGGGCTGAAAAACTGTTTTTT.

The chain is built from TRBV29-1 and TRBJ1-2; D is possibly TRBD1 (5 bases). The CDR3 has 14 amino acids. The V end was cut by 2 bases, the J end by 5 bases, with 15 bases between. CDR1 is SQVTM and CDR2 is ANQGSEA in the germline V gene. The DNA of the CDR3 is TGCAGCGTTGAACTGAGGGGCGTAGATTATGGCTACACCTTC. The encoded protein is CSVELRGVDYGYTF.

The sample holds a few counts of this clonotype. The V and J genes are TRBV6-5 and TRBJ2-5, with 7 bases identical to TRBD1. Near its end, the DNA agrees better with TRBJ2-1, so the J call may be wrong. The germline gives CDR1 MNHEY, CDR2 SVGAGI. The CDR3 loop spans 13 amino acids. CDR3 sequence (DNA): TGTGCCAGCAAACAAACAGGGGTCAATGAGCAGTTCTTC. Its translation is CASKQTGVNEQFF.

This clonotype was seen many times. The CDR3 is CAIRTTPYEQYF. The CDR3 nucleotides read TGTGCCATCCGGACGACCCCCTACGAGCAGTACTTC. The V and J genes are TRBV10-3 and TRBJ2-7; no firm D call. The CDR3 spans 12 residues. Germline assignment: CDR1 ENHRY and CDR2 SYGVKD. With 8 bases removed from V and 2 bases from J, the gap between germline ends came to 10 bases.

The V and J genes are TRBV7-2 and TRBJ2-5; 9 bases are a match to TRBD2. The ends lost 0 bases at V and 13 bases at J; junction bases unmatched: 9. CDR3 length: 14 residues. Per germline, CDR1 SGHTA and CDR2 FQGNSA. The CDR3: CASSLARGGGTRYF. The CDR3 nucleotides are TGTGCCAGCAGCTTAGCGCGCGGGGGGGGCACAAGGTACTTC.

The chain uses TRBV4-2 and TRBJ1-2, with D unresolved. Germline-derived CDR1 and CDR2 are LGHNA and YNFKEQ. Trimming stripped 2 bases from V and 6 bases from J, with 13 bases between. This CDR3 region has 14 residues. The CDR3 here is CASSQNVGIDGYTF. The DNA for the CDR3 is TGTGCCAGCAGCCAAAATGTGGGAATAGATGGCTACACCTTC.